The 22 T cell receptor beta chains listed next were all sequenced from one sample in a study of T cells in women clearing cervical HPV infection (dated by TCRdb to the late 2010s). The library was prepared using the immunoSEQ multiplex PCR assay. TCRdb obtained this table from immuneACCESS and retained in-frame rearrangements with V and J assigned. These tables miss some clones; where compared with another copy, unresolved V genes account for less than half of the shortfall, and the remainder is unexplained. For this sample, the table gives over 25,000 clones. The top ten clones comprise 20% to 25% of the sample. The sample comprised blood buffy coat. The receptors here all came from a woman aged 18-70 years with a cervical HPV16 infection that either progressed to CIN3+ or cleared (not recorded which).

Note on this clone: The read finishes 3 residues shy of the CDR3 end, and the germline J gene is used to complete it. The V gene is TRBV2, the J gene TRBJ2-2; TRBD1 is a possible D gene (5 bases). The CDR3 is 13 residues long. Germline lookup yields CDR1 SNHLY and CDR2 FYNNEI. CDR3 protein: CASIVDSYSPLFF. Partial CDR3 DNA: TGTGCCAGCATTGTCGACAGCTATTCACCG.

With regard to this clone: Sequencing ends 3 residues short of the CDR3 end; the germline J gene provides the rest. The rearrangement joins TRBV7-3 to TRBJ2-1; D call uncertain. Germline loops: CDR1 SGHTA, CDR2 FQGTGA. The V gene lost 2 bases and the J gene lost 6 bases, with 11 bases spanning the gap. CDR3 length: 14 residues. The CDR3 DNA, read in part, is TGTGCCAGCAGCTTATCTACCGGTCGCAATGAG. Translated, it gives CASSLSTGRNE. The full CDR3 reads CASSLSTGRNEQFF.

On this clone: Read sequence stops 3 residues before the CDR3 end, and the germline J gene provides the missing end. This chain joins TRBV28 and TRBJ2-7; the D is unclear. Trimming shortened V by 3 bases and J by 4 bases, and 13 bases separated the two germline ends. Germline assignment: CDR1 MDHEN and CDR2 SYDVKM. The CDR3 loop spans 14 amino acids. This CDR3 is CASSFGDNLYEQYF. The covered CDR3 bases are TGTGCCAGCAGTTTTGGTGACAACCTATACGAG.

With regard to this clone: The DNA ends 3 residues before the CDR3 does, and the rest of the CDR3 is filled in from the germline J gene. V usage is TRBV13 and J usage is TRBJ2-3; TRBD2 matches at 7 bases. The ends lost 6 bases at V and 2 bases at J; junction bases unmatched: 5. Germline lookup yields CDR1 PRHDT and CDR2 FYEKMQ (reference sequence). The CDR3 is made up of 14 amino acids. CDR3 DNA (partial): TGTGCCAGCAGGCTAGCGGACAACACAGATACG. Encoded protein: CASRLADNTDT. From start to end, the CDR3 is CASRLADNTDTQYF.

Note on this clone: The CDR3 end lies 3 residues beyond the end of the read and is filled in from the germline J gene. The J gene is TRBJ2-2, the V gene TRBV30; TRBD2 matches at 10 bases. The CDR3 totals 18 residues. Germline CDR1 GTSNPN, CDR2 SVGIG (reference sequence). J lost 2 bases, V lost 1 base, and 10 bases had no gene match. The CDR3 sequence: CAWSGFGLAGVNTGELFF. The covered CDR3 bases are TGTGCCTGGAGTGGGTTCGGGCTAGCGGGAGTAAACACCGGGGAG.

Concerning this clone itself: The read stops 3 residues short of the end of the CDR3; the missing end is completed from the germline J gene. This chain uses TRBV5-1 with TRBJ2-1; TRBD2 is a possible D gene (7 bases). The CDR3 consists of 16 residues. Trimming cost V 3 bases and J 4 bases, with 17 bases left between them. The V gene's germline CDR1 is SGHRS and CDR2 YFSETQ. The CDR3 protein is CASSWGGLGVYNEQFF. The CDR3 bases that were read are TGCGCCAGCAGCTGGGGGGGGCTCGGGGTTTACAATGAG.

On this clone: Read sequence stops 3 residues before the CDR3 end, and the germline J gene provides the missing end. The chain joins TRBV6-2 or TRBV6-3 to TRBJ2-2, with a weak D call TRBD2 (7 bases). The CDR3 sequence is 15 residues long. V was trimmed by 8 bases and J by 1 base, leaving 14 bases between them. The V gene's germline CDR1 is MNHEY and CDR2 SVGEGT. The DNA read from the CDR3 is TGTGCCAGCCGGGGGCAGCGGGGGAACACCGGGGAG. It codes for CASRGQRGNTGE. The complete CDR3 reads CASRGQRGNTGELFF.

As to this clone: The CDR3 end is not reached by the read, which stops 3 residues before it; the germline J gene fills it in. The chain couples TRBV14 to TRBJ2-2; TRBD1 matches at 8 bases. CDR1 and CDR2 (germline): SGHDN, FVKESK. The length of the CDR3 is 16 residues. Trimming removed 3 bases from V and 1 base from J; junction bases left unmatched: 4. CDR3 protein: CASSHPGQVNTGELFF. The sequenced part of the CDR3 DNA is TGTGCCAGCAGCCATCCGGGACAGGTGAACACCGGGGAG.

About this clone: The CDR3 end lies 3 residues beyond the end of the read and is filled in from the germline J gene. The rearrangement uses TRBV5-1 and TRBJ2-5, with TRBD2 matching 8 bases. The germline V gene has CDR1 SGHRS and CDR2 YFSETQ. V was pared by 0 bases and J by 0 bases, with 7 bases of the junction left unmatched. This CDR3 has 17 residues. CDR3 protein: CASSLVGSSGYQETQYF. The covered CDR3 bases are TGCGCCAGCAGCTTGGTCGGCTCTAGCGGGTACCAAGAGACC.

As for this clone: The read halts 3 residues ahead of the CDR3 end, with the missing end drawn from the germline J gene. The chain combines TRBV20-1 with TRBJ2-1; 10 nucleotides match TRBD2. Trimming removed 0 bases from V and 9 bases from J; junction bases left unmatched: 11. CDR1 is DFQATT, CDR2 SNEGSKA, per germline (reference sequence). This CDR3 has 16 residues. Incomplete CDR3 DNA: TGCAGTGCTAGAGATGGGCCTAGCGGGAGAGGGGCTGAG. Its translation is CSARDGPSGRGAE. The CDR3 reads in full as CSARDGPSGRGAEQFF.

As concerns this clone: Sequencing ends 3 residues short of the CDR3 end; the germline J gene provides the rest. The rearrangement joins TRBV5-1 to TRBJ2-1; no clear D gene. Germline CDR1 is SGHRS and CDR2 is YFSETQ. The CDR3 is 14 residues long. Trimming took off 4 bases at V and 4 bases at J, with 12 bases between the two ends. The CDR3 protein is CASSEAAVYNEQFF. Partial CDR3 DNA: TGCGCCAGCAGCGAGGCCGCGGTATACAATGAG.

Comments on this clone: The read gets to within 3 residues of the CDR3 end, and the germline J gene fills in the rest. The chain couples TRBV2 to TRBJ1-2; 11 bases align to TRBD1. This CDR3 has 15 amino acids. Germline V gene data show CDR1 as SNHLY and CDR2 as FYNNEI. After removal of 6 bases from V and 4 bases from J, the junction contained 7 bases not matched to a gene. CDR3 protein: CASRTGTGGIYGYTF. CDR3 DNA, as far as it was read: TGTGCCAGCAGGACCGGGACAGGGGGAATCTATGGC.

CDR3 DNA, as far as it was read: TGTGCCAGTAGTAATGGACACTTTAGCAATCAGCCG. Translation gives CASSNGHFSNQP. The full CDR3 sequence reads CASSNGHFSNQPQYF. The chain uses TRBV19 and TRBJ2-3; the D gene is possibly TRBD1 (5 bases). The read stops 3 residues short of the end of the CDR3; the missing end is completed from the germline J gene. Germline CDR1 reads LNHDA; CDR2 reads SQIVND (reference sequence). This CDR3 is built from 15 residues.

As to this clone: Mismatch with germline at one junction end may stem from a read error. The part of the CDR3 DNA that was read is TGTGCCAGTAATATATACAGGGGAGCGAACACCGGGGAG. It codes for CASNIYRGANTGE. The entire CDR3 reads CASNIYRGANTGELFF. V is TRBV19 and J is TRBJ2-2, with 7 bases fitting TRBD1. The CDR3 extends 3 residues past the end of the read, so its final part is completed from the germline J gene. This CDR3 has 16 amino acids. CDR1 is LNHDA, CDR2 SQIVND, per germline (reference sequence).

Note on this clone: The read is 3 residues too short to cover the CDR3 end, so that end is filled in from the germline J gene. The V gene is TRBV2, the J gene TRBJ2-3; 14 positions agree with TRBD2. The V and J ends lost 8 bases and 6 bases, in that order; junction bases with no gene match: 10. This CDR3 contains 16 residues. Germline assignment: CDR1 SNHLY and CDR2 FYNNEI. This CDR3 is CASEGLAGDIIDTQYF. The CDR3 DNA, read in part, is TGTGCCAGCGAGGGACTAGCGGGAGACATCATCGATACG.

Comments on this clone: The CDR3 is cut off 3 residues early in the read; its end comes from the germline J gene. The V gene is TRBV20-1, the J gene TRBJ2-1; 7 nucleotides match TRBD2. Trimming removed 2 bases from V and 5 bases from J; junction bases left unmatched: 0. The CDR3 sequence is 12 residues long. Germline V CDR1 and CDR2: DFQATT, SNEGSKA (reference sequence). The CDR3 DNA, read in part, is TGCAGTGCTAGACTAGCGGACAATGAG. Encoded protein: CSARLADNE. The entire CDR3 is CSARLADNEQFF.

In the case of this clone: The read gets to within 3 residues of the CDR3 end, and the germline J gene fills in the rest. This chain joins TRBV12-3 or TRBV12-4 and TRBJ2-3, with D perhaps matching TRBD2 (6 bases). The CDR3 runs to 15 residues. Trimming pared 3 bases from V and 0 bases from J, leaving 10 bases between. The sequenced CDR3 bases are TGTGCCAGCAGTTTGATAGCGGCTAGCACAGATACG. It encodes CASSLIAASTDT. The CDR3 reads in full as CASSLIAASTDTQYF.

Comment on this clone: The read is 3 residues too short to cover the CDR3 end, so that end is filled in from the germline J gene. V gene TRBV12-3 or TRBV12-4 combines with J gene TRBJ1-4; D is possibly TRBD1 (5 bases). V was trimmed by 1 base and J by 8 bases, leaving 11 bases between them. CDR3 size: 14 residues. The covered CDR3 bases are TGTGCCAGCAGTTTAGGGGGCGATGTGGAAAAA. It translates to CASSLGGDVEK. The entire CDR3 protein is CASSLGGDVEKLFF.

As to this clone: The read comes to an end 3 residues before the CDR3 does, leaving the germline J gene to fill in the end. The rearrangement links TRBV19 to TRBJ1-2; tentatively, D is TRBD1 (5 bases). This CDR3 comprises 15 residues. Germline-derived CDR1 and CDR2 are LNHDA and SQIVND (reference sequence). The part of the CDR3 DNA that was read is TGTGCCAGTAGTACCGGGACTAGCGGGAGAAATGAC. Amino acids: CASSTGTSGRND. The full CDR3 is CASSTGTSGRNDYTF.

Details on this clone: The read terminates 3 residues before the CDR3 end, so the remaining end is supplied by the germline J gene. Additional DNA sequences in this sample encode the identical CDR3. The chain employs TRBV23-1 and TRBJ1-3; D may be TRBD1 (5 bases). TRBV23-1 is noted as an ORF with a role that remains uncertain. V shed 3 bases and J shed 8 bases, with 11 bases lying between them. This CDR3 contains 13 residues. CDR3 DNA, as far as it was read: TGCGCCAGCAGTCATGGGCAGGGAGACACC. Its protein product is CASSHGQGDT. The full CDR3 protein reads CASSHGQGDTIYF.

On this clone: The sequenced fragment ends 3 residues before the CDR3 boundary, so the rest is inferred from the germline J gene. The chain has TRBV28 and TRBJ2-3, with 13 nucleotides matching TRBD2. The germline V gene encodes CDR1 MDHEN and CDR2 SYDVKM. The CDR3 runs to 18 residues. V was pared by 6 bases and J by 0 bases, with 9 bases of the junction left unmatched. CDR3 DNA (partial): TGTGCCAGCAGCCGTTGGACTAGCGGGAGCCTGAGCACAGATACG. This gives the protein CASSRWTSGSLSTDT. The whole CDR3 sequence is CASSRWTSGSLSTDTQYF.

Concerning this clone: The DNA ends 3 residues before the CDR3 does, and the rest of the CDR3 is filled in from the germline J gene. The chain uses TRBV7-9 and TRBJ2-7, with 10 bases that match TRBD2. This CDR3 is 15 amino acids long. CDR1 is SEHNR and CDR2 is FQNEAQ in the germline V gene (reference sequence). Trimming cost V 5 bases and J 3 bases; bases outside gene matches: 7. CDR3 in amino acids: CASSRASGRIYEQYF. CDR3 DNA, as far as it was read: TGTGCCAGCAGCCGCGCTAGCGGGAGAATCTACGAG.